These 7 T cell receptor beta chains share one sample of origin, sequenced in a study of blood T cell repertoires in COVID-19. The method was immunoSEQ multiplex PCR; TCRdb's version includes in-frame clones alone and lacks a portion of them. Among tens of thousands of clones listed, about 81% were seen once. Sample: peripheral blood. These receptors were collected from a woman aged 60-75 years with acute or convalescent COVID-19.

CDR3 in amino acids: CASSIQGMGSGELFF. CDR3 coding DNA: TGTGCCAGTAGTATACAGGGTATGGGTTCCGGGGAGCTGTTTTTT. The chain couples TRBV19 to TRBJ2-2; perhaps TRBD1 as D (5 bases). CDR1 LNHDA and CDR2 SQIVND come from the germline V gene (reference sequence). There are 15 residues in the CDR3. V was trimmed by 2 bases and J by 6 bases, leaving 13 bases between them.

The V gene is TRBV4-1, the J gene TRBJ1-1; D ambiguous. Trimming removed 0 bases at V and 6 bases at J, with 11 bases between. This CDR3 contains 14 residues. The germline CDR1 and CDR2 sequences are MGHRA and YSYEKL. The CDR3 loop reads CASSQELSVAEAFF. The DNA for the CDR3 is TGCGCCAGCAGCCAAGAATTATCGGTCGCTGAAGCTTTCTTT.

The chain joins TRBV27 to TRBJ2-7; TRBD1 aligns across 9 bases. Germline values: CDR1 MNHEY, CDR2 SMNVEV (reference sequence). The trim removed 2 bases at V and 1 base at J, leaving 0 bases unmatched. The CDR3 extends over 14 amino acids. CDR3 loop: CASSLGTGSYEQYF. CDR3 sequence (DNA): TGTGCCAGCAGTTTAGGGACAGGGTCCTACGAGCAGTACTTC.

The genes are TRBV24-1 and TRBJ2-1; 9 bases match TRBD1. The length of the CDR3 is 16 residues. Losses at the gene ends were 3 bases for V and 6 bases for J; bases not matched to a gene: 8. Germline values: CDR1 KGHDR, CDR2 SFDVKD. CDR3 loop: CATSDGGTGNLNEQFF. The CDR3 bases are TGTGCCACCAGTGATGGGGGGACAGGGAATCTCAATGAGCAGTTCTTC.

The chain is built from TRBV5-4 and TRBJ1-6; D remains ambiguous. Looked up from germline, CDR1 is SGHNT and CDR2 is YYREEE (reference sequence). The V end was cut by 0 bases, the J end by 0 bases, with 4 bases between. CDR3 length equals 15 residues. Written as DNA, the CDR3 is TGTGCCAGCAGCTTGGGAGGCTCCTATAATTCACCCCTCCACTTT. This translates into CASSLGGSYNSPLHF.

The chain recombines TRBV3-1 (or the pseudogene TRBV3-2) with TRBJ1-1; D uncertain. V was clipped by 8 bases and J by 1 base, with 14 bases between them. The germline CDR1 and CDR2 sequences are LGHDT and YNNKEL (reference sequence). The CDR3 has 14 amino acids. CDR3 sequence: CASQSLAENTEAFF. The CDR3 nucleotides read TGTGCCAGCCAATCTTTGGCAGAGAACACTGAAGCTTTCTTT.

Turning to this clone: At one of its ends the junction is not consistent with the germline gene, which may arise from a read error. The chain has TRBV9 and TRBJ2-7, with a tentative D call TRBD2 (8 bases). This CDR3 has 16 residues. Germline CDR1 SGDLS, CDR2 YYNGEE. CDR3 in amino acids: CARSVEGAGGNYEQYF. CDR3 coding DNA: TGTGCCCGCAGCGTCGAGGGGGCGGGGGGCAACTACGAGCAGTACTTC.